This T cell receptor (beta chain) was retrieved from a study of vaccination and CD4 T cells after COVID-19. Time point specified: late sampling 161 to 241 days after vaccination in three convalescent patients. The treatment: roughly ten-day PBMC culture with coronavirus spike peptide pools or control peptides (ViraFEST assay). Expansion of antigen-specific T cells with peptide pools by ViraFEST preceded sequencing of TCRs. Positive SARS-CoV-2 PCR tests in convalescent patients dated from March to December 2020, pre-Alpha, Beta and Delta. The germline V gene has CDR1 SEHNR and CDR2 FQNEAQ (reference sequence). This CDR3 region has 14 residues. With 3 bases removed from V and 1 base from J, the gap between germline ends came to 6 bases. This clonotype occurred a few times. Its specificity is unknown. Sequence data for DNA of cultured CD4+ T cells were generated by the Oncomine TCR Beta short-read assay. TCRdb independently ran MiXCR on the PCR reads; one entry per CDR3 protein. This sample has about 16,000 distinct CDR3 sequences, with about 59% found just once.

The rearrangement joins TRBV7-9 to TRBJ2-2; no clear D. This clonotype was obtained from a human donor who had recovered from COVID-19. Here the sequenced sample was CD4+ T cells from blood, cultured in vitro, taken about 7 months after SARS-CoV-2 vaccination. The CDR3, as DNA: TGTGCCAGCAGCTTCGGGCGGAACACCGGGGAGCTGTTTTTT. Its protein is CASSFGRNTGELFF.